The 21 T cell receptor beta chains in this list originate from one sample, sequenced in a study of CD8+CD57+ T cells in acquired aplastic anemia. Patients picked for sequencing had shown CD8+CD57+ cell expansion detected by flow cytometry. Using genomic DNA as the template, TCR beta VDJ and CDR3 profiling was carried out. TCRdb reanalysed the reads using MiXCR and keeps one entry per CDR3 protein. The sample contains hundreds of thousands of distinct CDR3 sequences, 56% of which appear only once. The sample comprised sorted CD4+, CD8+, or CD8+CD57+ T cells (not recorded which) from PBMCs. The receptor source for this set is a human donor with aplastic anemia.

In this sample, this clonotype turned up a few times. This chain joins TRBV20-1 and TRBJ2-2; maybe TRBD2 (6 bases). From germline, CDR1 is DFQATT and CDR2 SNEGSKA (reference sequence). CDR3 length equals 15 residues. V dropped 3 bases and J dropped 0 bases, with 11 bases sitting between them. The CDR3 protein is CSARVSGTNTGELFF. The CDR3 region has the DNA TGCAGTGCTAGGGTTAGCGGAACGAACACCGGGGAGCTGTTTTTT.

This clonotype is a singleton in its sample. The chain joins TRBV25-1 to TRBJ2-1; possible D gene TRBD2, 7 bases. This CDR3 has 14 residues. V was pared by 10 bases and J by 3 bases, with 16 bases between. Germline lookup yields CDR1 MGHDK and CDR2 SYGVNS. CDR3 sequence: CAIATGGHYNEQFF. The CDR3 DNA reads as TGTGCCATTGCCACGGGGGGCCACTACAATGAGCAGTTCTTC.

This rearrangement joins TRBV7-6 to TRBJ1-1; D is undetermined. This CDR3 spans 15 amino acids. Germline values: CDR1 SGHVS, CDR2 FNYEAQ. V was clipped by 5 bases and J by 3 bases, with 16 bases between them. CDR3 coding DNA: TGTGCCAGCAGCCTCAGAGCCGGGGTAGACACTGAAGCTTTCTTT. Its translation: CASSLRAGVDTEAFF.

This clonotype was picked up one time. The chain couples TRBV5-1 to TRBJ1-1; no reliable D call. The V gene lost 1 base and the J gene lost 1 base, with 11 bases spanning the gap. CDR1 is SGHRS, CDR2 YFSETQ, per germline. The CDR3 has 15 residues. The CDR3 spells CASSLFRGGNTEAFF. CDR3 nucleotide sequence: TGCGCCAGCAGCTTGTTCCGAGGCGGGAACACTGAAGCTTTCTTT.

In this sample, this clonotype turned up many times. The V and J genes are TRBV19 and TRBJ1-5; TRBD1 matches at 8 bases. V gave up 5 bases and J gave up 0 bases; unmatched junction bases: 6. The germline gives CDR1 LNHDA, CDR2 SQIVND (reference sequence). The CDR3 has 16 amino acids. Here the CDR3 DNA reads TGTGCCAGTAGTGCCGGACAGGGATTTAGCAATCAGCCCCAGCATTTT. Translation gives CASSAGQGFSNQPQHF.

This clonotype is termed medium-sized (0.01 to 0.1%). The V call is TRBV20-1, the J call TRBJ1-5, with D possibly matching TRBD1 (5 bases). V was trimmed by 5 bases and J by 2 bases, leaving 10 bases between them. CDR1 and CDR2 (germline): DFQATT, SNEGSKA (reference sequence). The CDR3 spans 13 residues. CDR3 bases: TGCAGTGCTGTCCGGGACCGCAATCAGCCCCAGCATTTT. As protein: CSAVRDRNQPQHF.

Comments on this clonotype: Likely a read error: the CDR3 ends without its conserved phenylalanine or tryptophan. The chain couples TRBV7-9 to TRBJ1-6; D not certain. The CDR3 is 16 residues long. Germline V gene lookup returns CDR1 SEHNR and CDR2 FQNEAQ (reference sequence). The germline V and J ends were trimmed by 5 bases and 0 bases, with 11 bases remaining between them. The DNA of the CDR3 is TGTGCCAGCAGCCCCGGGATCCACTCCTATAATTCACCCCTCCACTTA. It translates to CASSPGIHSYNSPLHL.

This clonotype was seen repeatedly, ten times or more. This clone may be a read error of a much larger clone one base away. This sequence joins TRBV19 and TRBJ1-6, with TRBD1 matching over 10 bases. The ends lost 8 bases at V and 7 bases at J; junction bases unmatched: 8. Germline values: CDR1 LNHDA, CDR2 SQIVND (reference sequence). The CDR3 totals 15 residues. CDR3 DNA sequence: TGTGCCAGTGCATACCGGACAGGGGGGAATTCACCCCTCCACTTT. It codes for CASAYRTGGNSPLHF.

This rearrangement joins TRBV4-1 to TRBJ2-7; D remains ambiguous. This CDR3 is 13 amino acids long. In germline, CDR1 is MGHRA, CDR2 YSYEKL. Trimming cost V 2 bases and J 5 bases, with 10 bases left between them. The CDR3 loop is CASSQRWQDEQYF. The CDR3 DNA reads as TGCGCCAGCAGCCAACGTTGGCAGGACGAGCAGTACTTC.

The chain recombines TRBV20-1 with TRBJ2-5; 9 positions agree with TRBD2. Germline assignment: CDR1 DFQATT and CDR2 SNEGSKA (reference sequence). The CDR3 is made up of 14 amino acids. V lost 6 bases and J lost 4; bases outside the gene matches: 9. The chain's CDR3 is CSASSGGRGETQYF. As DNA, the CDR3 is TGCAGTGCCTCCAGCGGGGGGCGGGGAGAGACCCAGTACTTC.

V gene TRBV5-6 combines with J gene TRBJ2-6; D perhaps matches TRBD2 (5 bases). The germline V gene encodes CDR1 SGHDT and CDR2 YYEEEE. This CDR3 has 15 amino acids. V lost 5 bases and J 0 bases, leaving 9 bases between the germline ends. This CDR3 is CASSSSISGANVLTF. CDR3 DNA: TGTGCCAGCAGTTCTAGCATCTCTGGGGCCAACGTCCTGACTTTC. Using reference TRBV5-6 and TRBJ2-6 for the parts outside the CDR3, the full variable domain is DAGVTQSPTHLIKTRGQQVTLRCSPKSGHDTVSWYQQALGQGPQFIFQYYEEEERQRGNFPDRFSGHQFPNYSSELNVNALLLGDSALYLCASSSSISGANVLTFGAGSRLTVL.

The chain combines TRBV6-4 with TRBJ1-2; D unclear. Trimming took 5 bases from V and 2 from J, leaving 18 bases between them. Germline V lookup: CDR1 MRHNA, CDR2 SNTAGT. The CDR3 sequence is 16 residues long. The CDR3 DNA follows: TGTGCCAGCAGTTTCGGAATTCCTGGCAGGAACTATGGCTACACCTTC. It yields the protein CASSFGIPGRNYGYTF.

This clonotype was recorded many times. This chain uses TRBV19 with TRBJ2-2; 9 bases align to TRBD2. V lost 9 bases to trimming and J lost 0 bases; unmatched junction nucleotides: 5. The CDR3 has 15 amino acids. From germline, CDR1 is LNHDA and CDR2 SQIVND (reference sequence). CDR3 region: CASRGGVANTGELFF. The CDR3 DNA sequence: TGTGCCAGCCGCGGGGGGGTGGCGAACACCGGGGAGCTGTTTTTT.

There are many counts of this clonotype. The V call is TRBV7-9, the J call TRBJ2-3; TRBD2 aligns across 7 bases. The CDR3 contains 14 residues. Per germline, CDR1 SEHNR and CDR2 FQNEAQ (reference sequence). V dropped 4 bases and J dropped 2; count of bases not matched to a gene: 3. The CDR3 DNA follows: TGTGCCAGCAGCTCCAGCGGGAACACAGATACGCAGTATTTT. Residues: CASSSSGNTDTQYF.

In its sample, this clonotype was seen many times. V is TRBV5-1 and J is TRBJ1-5; TRBD1 matches at 7 bases. Germline V gives CDR1 SGHRS, CDR2 YFSETQ. The CDR3 covers 14 residues. V dropped 4 bases and J dropped 5; count of bases not matched to a gene: 6. CDR3 residues: CASSPDRVDQPQHF. CDR3 DNA: TGCGCCAGCAGCCCCGACAGGGTGGATCAGCCCCAGCATTTT.

This chain connects TRBV10-3 to TRBJ2-1, with D possibly being TRBD1 or TRBD2 (6 bases each). The V and J ends lost 10 bases and 2 bases respectively, with 18 bases between them. The CDR3 is 15 residues long. Germline CDR1 and CDR2: ENHRY and SYGVKD. For the CDR3, the DNA is TGTGCCACGGAGTCCATACGGGGGCCCTACAATGAGCAGTTCTTC. Its protein product is CATESIRGPYNEQFF.

As for this clonotype: Being one base from a much bigger clone, this may be a read error. The chain is built from TRBV2 and TRBJ2-7; tentatively, D is TRBD1 or TRBD2 (6 bases each). The CDR3 consists of 16 residues. Germline CDR1 reads SNHLY; CDR2 reads FYNNEI. Trimming took off 6 bases at V and 0 bases at J, with 18 bases between the two ends. CDR3 in DNA: TGTGCCAGCAGCATACAGGGACTGGGGACCTCCTACGAGCAGTACTTC. Translation: CASSIQGLGTSYEQYF.

This chain joins TRBV10-3 and TRBJ1-6; D not resolved. Germline loops: CDR1 ENHRY, CDR2 SYGVKD. The CDR3 runs to 14 residues. Trimming pared 2 bases from V and 7 bases from J, leaving 9 bases between. CDR3 amino acids: CAISEGLTNSPLHF. Here the CDR3 DNA reads TGTGCCATCAGTGAGGGACTTACCAATTCACCCCTCCACTTT.

There are many counts of this clonotype. The V call is TRBV7-3, the J call TRBJ2-3; 11 bases line up with TRBD2. J lost 6 bases, V lost 5 bases, and 7 bases had no gene match. The CDR3 has 15 residues. CDR1 and CDR2 (germline): SGHTA, FQGTGA. CDR3 bases: TGTGCCAGCAGCATTAGCGGGGGGGCCGGGGATACGCAGTATTTT. This encodes CASSISGGAGDTQYF.

The V call is TRBV9, the J call TRBJ2-2; 8 bases match TRBD1. The germline CDR1 and CDR2 sequences are SGDLS and YYNGEE. The V gene end was trimmed by 3 bases and the J gene end by 9 bases; junction bases not matched to a gene: 13. This CDR3 is built from 16 residues. The CDR3 loop reads CASSGKDRGRAWELFF. In nucleotides, the CDR3 is TGTGCCAGCAGCGGAAAAGACAGGGGTAGGGCATGGGAGCTGTTTTTT.

The V call is TRBV7-3, the J call TRBJ2-7; 11 bases line up with TRBD1. This CDR3 comprises 15 residues. Germline loops: CDR1 SGHTA, CDR2 FQGTGA. The trim removed 8 bases at V and 3 bases at J, leaving 9 bases unmatched. The DNA of the CDR3 is TGTGCCAGCGGGGGCGGGACAGGGGGGATCTACGAGCAGTACTTC. This gives the protein CASGGGTGGIYEQYF.